A selection of T cell receptor beta chains follows, all from one sample in a study of cytomegalovirus exposure and HLA in healthy donors. Libraries were prepared by immunoSEQ multiplex PCR; TCRdb keeps only in-frame clonotypes and omits some of them. The data show over 100,000 clones, with about 70% seen just once and approximately 2.2% held by the top ten. Sequenced sample: PBMCs. The receptors originated from a human donor in good health. Both conserved end residues are trimmed from each CDR3.

TRBV6-5,ASSYGQGRGYT
TRBV27,ASSFSGNQPQH
TRBV27,ASSLSQGLLGTQY
TRBV12-5,ASGLVQGTGALSGNTIY
TRBV6-4,ASSDSMTGPRTEAF
TRBV30,AWRAGLAGGQY
TRBV6-1,ASSEDSLYADTQY
TRBV13,ASSPPETGRNEQY
TRBV5-6,ASGGRREGRNTGELF
TRBV28,ASSPGQGSLQPQH
TRBV9,ASSVEASGYNEQF
TRBV6-6,ATSPRYTTEAF
TRBV5-6,ASSLLGNTIY
TRBV5-1,ASRTKQGASEQY
TRBV27,ASTGVQNSPLH
TRBV6-6,ANDRAELQLNEKLF
TRBV1,TSSPRGASGASYEQY
TRBV6-6,ASSYAGSYEQY
TRBV9,ASSGNRVGGDYEQF
TRBV6-5,ASFPGLARTDTQY